This TCR beta chain emerged from a study of T cell responses to AZD1222 COVID-19 vaccine. Study overall: Both about-4-week and about-12-week second-dose recipients were combined.

The data were produced by immunoSEQ multiplex PCR, yet TCRdb's version contains in-frame clones alone and is incomplete. The top ten clones hold about 1.5% of a sample with some 150,000 clones, 90% to 95% of them seen once. Study observations and caveats: At 160-218 and 743-854, vaccine-associated CD4 TCRs were dominant, and they spanned spike. Reports indicate that nearly half of spike-specific TCRs are directed at unmutated variant regions. Only 5 or 6 AZD1222 recipients were seropositive at baseline.

On this clone: Its specificity is unknown.

This sample comprised peripheral blood, obtained on day 0 of AZD1222 vaccination. The source is an adult in good health.

The CDR3 DNA reads TGTGCTTGCGGGGGGCCATACACTGAAGCTTTCTTT. It specifies CACGGPYTEAFF. The chain uses TRBV30 and TRBJ1-1; a possible D gene is TRBD1 (6 bases). The germline V gene has CDR1 GTSNPN and CDR2 SVGIG (reference sequence). The CDR3 runs to 12 residues.